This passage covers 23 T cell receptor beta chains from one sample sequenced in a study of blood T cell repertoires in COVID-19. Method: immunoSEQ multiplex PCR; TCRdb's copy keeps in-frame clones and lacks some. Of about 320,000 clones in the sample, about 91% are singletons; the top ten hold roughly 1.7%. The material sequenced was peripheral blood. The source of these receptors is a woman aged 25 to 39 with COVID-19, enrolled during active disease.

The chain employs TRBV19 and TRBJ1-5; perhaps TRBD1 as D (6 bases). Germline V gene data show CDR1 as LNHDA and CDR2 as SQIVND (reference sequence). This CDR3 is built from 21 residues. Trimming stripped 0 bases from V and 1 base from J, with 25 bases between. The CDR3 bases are TGTGCCAGTAGTATAGATCACCTCGGTATCGCCTCAGGGGAGAGCAATCAGCCCCAGCATTTT. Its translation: CASSIDHLGIASGESNQPQHF.

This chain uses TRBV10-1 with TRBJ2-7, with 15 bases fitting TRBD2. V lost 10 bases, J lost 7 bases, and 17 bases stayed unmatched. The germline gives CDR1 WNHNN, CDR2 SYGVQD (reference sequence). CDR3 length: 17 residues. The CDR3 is CATTREGTSGGQGEQYV. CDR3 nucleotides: TGCGCCACCACCCGGGAAGGGACTAGCGGGGGGCAGGGGGAGCAGTACGTC.

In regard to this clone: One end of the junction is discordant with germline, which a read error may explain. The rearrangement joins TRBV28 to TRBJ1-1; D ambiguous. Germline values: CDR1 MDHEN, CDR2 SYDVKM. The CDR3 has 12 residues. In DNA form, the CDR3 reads TGTGCCAGCAGTTTACAGAACAGTGAAGCTTTCTTT. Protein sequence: CASSLQNSEAFF.

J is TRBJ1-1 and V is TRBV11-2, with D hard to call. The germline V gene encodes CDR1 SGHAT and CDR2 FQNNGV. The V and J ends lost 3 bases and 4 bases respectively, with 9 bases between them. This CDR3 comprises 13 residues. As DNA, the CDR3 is TGTGCCAGCAGCTTGGGGAGTCGCACTGAAGCTTTCTTT. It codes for CASSLGSRTEAFF.

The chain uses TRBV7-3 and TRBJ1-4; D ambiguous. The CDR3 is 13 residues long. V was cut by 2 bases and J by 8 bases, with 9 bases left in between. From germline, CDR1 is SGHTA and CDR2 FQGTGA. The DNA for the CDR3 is TGTGCCAGCAGCTTAGGCCGCGGGGAAAAACTGTTTTTT. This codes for CASSLGRGEKLFF.

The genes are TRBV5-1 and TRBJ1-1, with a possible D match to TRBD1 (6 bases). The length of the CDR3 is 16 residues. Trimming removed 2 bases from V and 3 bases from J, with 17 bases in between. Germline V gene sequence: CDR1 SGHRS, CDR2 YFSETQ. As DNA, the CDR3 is TGCGCCAGCAGCTTCGCAGGGGAAAGTCTGTACACTGAAGCTTTCTTT. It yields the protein CASSFAGESLYTEAFF.

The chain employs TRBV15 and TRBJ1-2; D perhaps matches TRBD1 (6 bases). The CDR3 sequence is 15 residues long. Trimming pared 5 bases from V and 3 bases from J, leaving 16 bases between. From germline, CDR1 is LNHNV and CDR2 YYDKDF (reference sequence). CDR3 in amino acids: CATSGHRDNYYGYTF. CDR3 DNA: TGTGCCACCAGCGGCCACCGGGACAACTACTATGGCTACACCTTC.

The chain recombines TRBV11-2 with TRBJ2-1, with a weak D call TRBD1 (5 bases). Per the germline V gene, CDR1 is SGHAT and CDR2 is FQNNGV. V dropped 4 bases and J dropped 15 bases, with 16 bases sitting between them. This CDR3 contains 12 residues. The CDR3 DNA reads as TGTGCCAGCAGCTACGACAGCCCGGATCGGTTCTTC. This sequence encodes CASSYDSPDRFF.

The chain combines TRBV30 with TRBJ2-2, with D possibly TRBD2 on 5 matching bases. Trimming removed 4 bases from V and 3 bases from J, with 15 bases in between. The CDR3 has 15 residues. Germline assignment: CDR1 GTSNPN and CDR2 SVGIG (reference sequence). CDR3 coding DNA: TGTGCCTGGAACAAGGGCATGGGAGACACCGGGGAGCTGTTTTTT. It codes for CAWNKGMGDTGELFF. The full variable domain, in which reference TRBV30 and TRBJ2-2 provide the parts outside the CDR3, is SQTIHQWPATLVQPVGSPLSLECTVEGTSNPNLYWYRQAAGRGLQLLFYSVGIGQISSEVPQNLSASRPQDRQFILSSKKLLLSDSGFYLCAWNKGMGDTGELFFGEGSRLTVL.

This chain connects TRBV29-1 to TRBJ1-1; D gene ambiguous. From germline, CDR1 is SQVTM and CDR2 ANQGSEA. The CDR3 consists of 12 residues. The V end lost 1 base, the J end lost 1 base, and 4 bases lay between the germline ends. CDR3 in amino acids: CSVEVQNTEAFF. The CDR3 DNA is TGCAGCGTTGAAGTCCAGAACACTGAAGCTTTCTTT. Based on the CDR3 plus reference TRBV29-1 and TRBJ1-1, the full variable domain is SAVISQKPSRDICQRGTSLTIQCQVDSQVTMMFWYRQQPGQSLTLIATANQGSEATYESGFVIDKFPISRPNLTFSTLTVSNMSPEDSSIYLCSVEVQNTEAFFGQGTRLTVV.

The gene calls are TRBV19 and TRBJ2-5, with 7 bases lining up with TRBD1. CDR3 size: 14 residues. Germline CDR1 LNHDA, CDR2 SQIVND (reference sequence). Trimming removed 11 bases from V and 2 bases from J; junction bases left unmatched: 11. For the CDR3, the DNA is TGTGCCGGTTACAGGGGCTTTCTGCAAGAGACCCAGTACTTC. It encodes CAGYRGFLQETQYF.

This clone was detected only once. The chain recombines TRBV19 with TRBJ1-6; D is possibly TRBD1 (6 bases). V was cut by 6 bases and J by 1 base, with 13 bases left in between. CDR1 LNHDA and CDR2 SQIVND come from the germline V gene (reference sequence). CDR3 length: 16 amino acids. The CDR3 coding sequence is TGTGCCAGTAGGCCCAGGGGAAGGTCCTATAATTCACCCCTCCACTTT. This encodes CASRPRGRSYNSPLHF.

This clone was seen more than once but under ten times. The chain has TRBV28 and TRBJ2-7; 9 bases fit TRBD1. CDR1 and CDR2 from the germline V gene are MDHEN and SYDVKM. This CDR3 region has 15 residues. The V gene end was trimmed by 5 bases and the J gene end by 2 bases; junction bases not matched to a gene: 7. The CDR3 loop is CASSLGTGIPYEQYV. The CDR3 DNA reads TGTGCCAGCAGTCTAGGGACAGGGATCCCCTACGAGCAGTACGTC.

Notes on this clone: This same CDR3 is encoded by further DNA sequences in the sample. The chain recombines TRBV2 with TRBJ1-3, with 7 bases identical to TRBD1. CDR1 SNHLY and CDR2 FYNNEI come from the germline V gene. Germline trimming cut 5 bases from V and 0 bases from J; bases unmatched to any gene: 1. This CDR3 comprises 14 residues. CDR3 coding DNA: TGTGCCAGCAGTAGGGACAGCTCTGGAAACACCATATATTTT. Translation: CASSRDSSGNTIYF.

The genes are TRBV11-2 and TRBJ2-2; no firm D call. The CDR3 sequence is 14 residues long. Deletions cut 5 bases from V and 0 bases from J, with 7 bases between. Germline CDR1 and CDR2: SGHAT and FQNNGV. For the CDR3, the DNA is TGTGCCAGCAGCAGTCAGGCGAACACCGGGGAGCTGTTTTTT. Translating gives CASSSQANTGELFF.

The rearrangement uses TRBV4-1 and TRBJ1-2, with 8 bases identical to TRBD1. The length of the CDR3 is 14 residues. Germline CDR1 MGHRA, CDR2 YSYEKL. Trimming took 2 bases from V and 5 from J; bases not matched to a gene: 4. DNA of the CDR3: TGCGCCAGCAGCCAAACGGACAGGGAATATGGCTACACCTTC. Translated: CASSQTDREYGYTF.

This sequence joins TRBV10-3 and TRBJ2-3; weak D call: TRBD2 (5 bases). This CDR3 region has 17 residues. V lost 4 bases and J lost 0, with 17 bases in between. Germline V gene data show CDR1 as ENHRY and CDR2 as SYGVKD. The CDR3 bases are TGTGCCATCAGTGGAGGGATTACCACCTCTAGCACAGATACGCAGTATTTT. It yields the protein CAISGGITTSSTDTQYF.

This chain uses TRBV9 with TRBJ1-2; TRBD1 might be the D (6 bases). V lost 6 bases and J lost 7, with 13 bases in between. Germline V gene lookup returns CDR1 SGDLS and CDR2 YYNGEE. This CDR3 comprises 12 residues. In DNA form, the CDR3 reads TGTGCCAGCAACCTACAGGGACGTGGCTACACCTTC. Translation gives CASNLQGRGYTF.

The CDR3 nucleotides read TGTGCCAGCAGCGGGGGGGCAGGGGCCTATCAGCCCCAGCATTTT. Translating it yields CASSGGAGAYQPQHF. This chain uses TRBV7-2 with TRBJ1-5, with D perhaps matching TRBD1 (6 bases). V lost 5 bases, J lost 5 bases, and 16 bases lay in between. Germline CDR1 SGHTA, CDR2 FQGNSA. CDR3 length: 15 residues.

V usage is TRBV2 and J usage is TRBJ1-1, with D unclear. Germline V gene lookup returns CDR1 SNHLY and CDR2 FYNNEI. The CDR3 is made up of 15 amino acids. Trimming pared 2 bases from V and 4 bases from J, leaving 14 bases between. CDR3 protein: CASSENGGSGTEAFF. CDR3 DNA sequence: TGTGCCAGCAGTGAAAATGGAGGGAGTGGCACTGAAGCTTTCTTT.

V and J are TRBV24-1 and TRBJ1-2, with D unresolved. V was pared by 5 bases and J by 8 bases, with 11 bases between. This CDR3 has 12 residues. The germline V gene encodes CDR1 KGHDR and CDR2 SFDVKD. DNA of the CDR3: TGTGCCACCAGTGGCTCGAGGCTAGGCTACACCTTC. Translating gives CATSGSRLGYTF.

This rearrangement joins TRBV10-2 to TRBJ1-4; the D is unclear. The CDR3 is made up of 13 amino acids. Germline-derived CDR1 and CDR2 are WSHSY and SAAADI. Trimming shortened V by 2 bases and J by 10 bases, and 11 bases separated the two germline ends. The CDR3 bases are TGCGCCAGCAGTGAGGCCCCAGCGGGAAAACTGTTTTTT. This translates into CASSEAPAGKLFF.

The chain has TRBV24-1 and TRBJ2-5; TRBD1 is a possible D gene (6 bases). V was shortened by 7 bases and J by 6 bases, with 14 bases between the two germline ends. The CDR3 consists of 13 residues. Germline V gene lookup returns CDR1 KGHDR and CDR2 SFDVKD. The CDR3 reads CATRATGSKTQYF. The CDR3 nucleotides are TGTGCCACCAGAGCCACAGGGTCGAAGACCCAGTACTTC.